These 14 T cell receptor beta chains were sequenced from one sample in a study of OX40 agonist ivuxolimab in advanced cancers. The data were produced by immunoSEQ multiplex PCR, yet TCRdb's version contains in-frame clones alone and is incomplete. The data hold approximately 77,000 clones, with around 83% observed a single time. The starting material was CD4+ or CD8+ T cells sorted from blood, obtained in a trial of the OX40 agonist ivuxolimab. These receptors originate from an adult with an advanced solid tumor such as melanoma, head and neck, liver or kidney cancer.

The chain couples TRBV19 to TRBJ1-1; D is possibly TRBD1 (6 bases). The ends were cut back, 5 bases at V and 8 bases at J, with 12 bases in the middle. CDR1 LNHDA and CDR2 SQIVND come from the germline V gene (reference sequence). The CDR3 runs to 12 residues. CDR3 sequence: CASSSWTAEAFF. The CDR3 DNA follows: TGTGCCAGTAGTTCCTGGACAGCAGAAGCTTTCTTT.

The chain employs TRBV7-2 and TRBJ2-1; 7 nucleotides match TRBD1. There are 15 residues in the CDR3. Germline V gene sequence: CDR1 SGHTA, CDR2 FQGNSA. J was trimmed by 6 bases and V by 1 base; bases with no gene match: 6. CDR3 nucleotides: TGTGCCAGCAGCTTAGGGACAGGTGTAGTCAATGAGCAGTTCTTC. Amino acids: CASSLGTGVVNEQFF.

The J gene is TRBJ2-5, the V gene TRBV7-3, with D hard to call. V lost 5 bases and J 9 bases, leaving 19 bases between the germline ends. The CDR3 totals 14 residues. Germline V CDR1 and CDR2: SGHTA, FQGTGA. Written as DNA, the CDR3 is TGTGCCAGCAGCCCAGGTGCGGCCGGAACAGCCCAGTACTTC. Protein sequence: CASSPGAAGTAQYF.

In DNA, the CDR3 is TGTGCCAGCAGTTACGAGAACACTGAAGCTTTCTTT. It is translated as CASSYENTEAFF. The chain has TRBV6-6 and TRBJ1-1; D is undetermined. CDR3 length: 12 residues. The germline V gene encodes CDR1 MNHNY and CDR2 SVGAGI (reference sequence). V was clipped by 2 bases and J by 1 base, with 2 bases between them.

This clone has just one count. V is TRBV6-1 and J is TRBJ2-7, with D tentatively TRBD1 (5 bases). Trimming shortened V by 4 bases and J by 6 bases, and 13 bases separated the two germline ends. The CDR3 consists of 13 residues. Germline V gene sequence: CDR1 MNHNS, CDR2 SASEGT. The CDR3 protein is CASSADRVGEQYF. CDR3 coding DNA: TGTGCCAGCAGTGCCGACAGAGTAGGCGAGCAGTACTTC.

A remark on this clone: The junction differs from germline at one of its ends, possibly a read error. The chain is built from TRBV7-3 and TRBJ1-2, with no clear D. The CDR3 length is 13 residues. Looked up from germline, CDR1 is SGHTA and CDR2 is FQGTGA. The CDR3, as DNA: TGTGCCGGCAGCTTAAATGGTCAGTCGAGCTACACCTTC. Translation: CAGSLNGQSSYTF.

The chain links TRBV6-6 to TRBJ1-6; no clear D gene. V was trimmed by 3 bases and J by 9 bases, leaving 12 bases between them. The CDR3 extends over 14 amino acids. The germline CDR1 and CDR2 sequences are MNHNY and SVGAGI (reference sequence). The DNA of the CDR3 is TGTGCCAGCAGTTATCCTGGGGAGGGTTCACCCCTCCACTTT. Its protein is CASSYPGEGSPLHF.

This chain joins TRBV19 and TRBJ2-1, with a tentative D call TRBD2 (6 bases). The V and J ends lost 1 base and 12 bases respectively, with 10 bases between them. Germline CDR1 LNHDA, CDR2 SQIVND (reference sequence). This CDR3 is built from 12 residues. CDR3 protein: CASSIGRRGQFF. The CDR3 region has the DNA TGTGCCAGTAGTATAGGGCGGAGGGGGCAGTTCTTC.

The chain is built from TRBV19 and TRBJ1-5; the match to TRBD1 covers 9 bases. The length of the CDR3 is 13 residues. CDR1 is LNHDA, CDR2 SQIVND, per germline (reference sequence). V gave up 6 bases and J gave up 5 bases; unmatched junction bases: 2. CDR3 in amino acids: CASRGQGDQPQHF. The CDR3 DNA follows: TGTGCCAGTAGGGGACAGGGAGATCAGCCCCAGCATTTT.

The chain links TRBV18 to TRBJ1-2; the D is unclear. Germline lookup yields CDR1 KGHSH and CDR2 LQKENI. The CDR3 sequence is 16 residues long. V gave up 3 bases and J gave up 0 bases, with 14 bases separating them. CDR3: CASSPLGPKANYGYTF. Here the CDR3 DNA reads TGTGCCAGCTCACCTCTGGGCCCTAAAGCTAACTATGGCTACACCTTC.

The chain couples TRBV14 to TRBJ1-5; D is ambiguous. V was shortened by 1 base and J by 5 bases, with 6 bases between the two germline ends. From germline, CDR1 is SGHDN and CDR2 FVKESK. The CDR3 is 13 amino acids. The CDR3 sequence is CASSQGFDQPQHF. CDR3 in DNA: TGTGCCAGCAGCCAAGGGTTCGATCAGCCCCAGCATTTT.

The genes are TRBV10-3 and TRBJ2-2; 7 nucleotides agree with TRBD2. Germline loops: CDR1 ENHRY, CDR2 SYGVKD. Trimming cost V 7 bases and J 7 bases; bases outside gene matches: 9. The CDR3 covers 14 residues. The CDR3 coding sequence is TGTGCCATCAATTGGCGGGGGTCCGGCGGGGAGCTGTTTTTT. Translated: CAINWRGSGGELFF.

With respect to this clone: Given the absence of the conserved phenylalanine or tryptophan at the CDR3 end, a read error is likely. The DNA is omitted, as the CDR3 cannot be located on it reliably, and the CDR3 follows TCRdb's listing. The chain uses TRBV11-2 and TRBJ2-7; the table gives TRBD2 as D, unverified against the DNA. From germline, CDR1 is SGHAT and CDR2 FQNNGV. With termini counted, the CDR3 has 11 amino acids. Here the CDR3 reads CASSTNVLSHG.

The chain uses TRBV30 and TRBJ2-7, with D maybe TRBD1 (5 bases). V lost 5 bases, J lost 7 bases, and 30 bases lay in between. This CDR3 region has 17 residues. Per germline, CDR1 GTSNPN and CDR2 SVGIG (reference sequence). CDR3 bases: TGTGCCTGGTGTTTGTGGGGCGGCCCCCCGAGCTTTTGTGAGCAGTACTTC. Encoded protein: CAWCLWGGPPSFCEQYF.